This record covers a single T cell receptor (beta chain). This clone occurred a few times. Its antigen remains unidentified. No qualities accompany the bases; no much larger clone lies one base away. This entry is derived from a study of T cell responses to AZD1222 COVID-19 vaccine (dated by TCRdb to the early 2020s). At the level of the whole study: AZD1222 recipients given second doses at about 4 weeks or at about 12 weeks were pooled, since spike-specific TCR depth and breadth were not found to differ between the two schedules. TCR sequencing was performed for 230 to 250 trial participants, of whom roughly 200 were given two doses of AZD1222 and some 26 were given two doses of MenACWY control vaccine. Trial participants were enrolled into age subgroups of 18-55, 56-69 and 70-plus years, which contained about 150, 28 and 57 TCR-sequenced participants, respectively. Study-level results and caveats: Spike-specific TCR breadth and depth rose significantly after two AZD1222 doses compared with day 0 and with MenACWY recipients. No day 14 peak-response samples were available, so repertoires were characterized only after the peak T cell response. Most participants were white British and females outnumbered males, and the authors suggested that clonal diversity may have been underestimated. Nearly half of unique spike-specific TCRs reportedly recognized epitopes outside regions mutated in the B.1.351 and B.1.1.7 variants. Conclusions about previously exposed vaccinees were limited because only six AZD1222 recipients were SARS-CoV-2 seropositive at baseline. The whole spike protein was spanned by vaccine-associated CD4 TCRs, and dominant responses were seen in regions 160-218 and 743-854. The 56-69-year group was small, and its depth increase did not reach significance, likely because of low power.

Taken with the paper, the label for time point translates to: baseline before first vaccination. Samples from vaccinated people were obtained from the UK trials COV001 and COV002, which included a single-blind randomized controlled phase 2/3 trial of AZD1222 (ChAdOx1 nCoV-19) in healthy adults. For TCRbeta chain sequencing, PBMC samples were collected from trial participants at day 0 and at day 28 after the second dose. Germline trimming amounts to 4 bases on V and 1 base on J, with 9 as the count of junction bases outside the gene matches. Including cysteine and phenylalanine, the CDR3 has 16 amino acids. Only CDR3 DNA remains: 48 bases, in frame from the first base. CDR1 and CDR2, per the germline V gene, are KGHSH and LQKENI. The CDR3 regions of human TCRbeta chains were subjected to immunosequencing. The published analysis was carried out like this. TCRs in the repertoires were compared against a reference library of SARS-CoV-2-specific TCRs that had been generated with the MIRA antigen-specificity platform. Breadth was defined as the fraction of unique TCRs that were SARS-CoV-2-associated. Depth was defined as the fraction of total T cells that were SARS-CoV-2-associated. Using the MIRA data, each spike-specific TCR was assigned both to the spike region to which the TCR was reactive and to a CD4 or CD8 class. Log10-transformed breadth and depth values were compared by one-way ANOVA with Sidak's multiple comparisons tests. TCRdb re-hosts the immuneACCESS table, in-frame sequences only. Its copies lack some clones; in the studies checked, an unresolved V gene accounts for under half of them, and the cause for the rest is not known. V and J calls and clone size come straight from that table; D and trimming were deduced from the DNA. This sample lists around 150,000 clones; around 92% were detected once. Together, the top ten hold around 1.3% of the sample.

In this chain, TRBV18 is recombined with TRBJ2-7; 8 central nucleotides agree with TRBD2. This sample comprised peripheral blood, obtained on day 0 of AZD1222 vaccination. The clonotype comes from an adult in good health. The nucleotides read TGTGCCAGCTCACTCGTACTAGCGGCAGGTTCCTACGAGCAGTACTTC. Protein translation: CASSLVLAAGSYEQYF.